A single sample gave rise to the 27 T cell receptor beta chains below, sequenced in a study of blood T cell repertoires in COVID-19. The protocol was immunoSEQ multiplex PCR, while the TCRdb copy is restricted to in-frame clones and leaves out a portion. The sample lists 200,000 to 250,000 clones, roughly 86% occurring once. Source material: peripheral blood. The receptors shown here come from a woman aged 55-69 years with acute or convalescent COVID-19.

Points on this clone: This specimen includes other DNA sequences encoding the same CDR3. The chain uses TRBV11-3 and TRBJ2-5; 7 bases fit TRBD1. The CDR3 has 14 amino acids. Germline V gene data show CDR1 as SGHNT and CDR2 as YENEEA. The V segment lost 1 base and the J segment 1 base; nucleotides outside the gene matches: 0. The CDR3, as DNA: TGTGCCAGCAGCTTAGGGGACAGCCAAGAGACCCAGTACTTC. The encoded protein is CASSLGDSQETQYF.

The rearrangement uses TRBV25-1 and TRBJ2-7, with 8 positions matching TRBD1. Germline V gene lookup returns CDR1 MGHDK and CDR2 SYGVNS. This CDR3 comprises 16 residues. V dropped 5 bases and J dropped 0; count of bases not matched to a gene: 9. As DNA, the CDR3 is TGTGCCAGCAGTCCACCTAGGACAGGGCGCTCCTACGAGCAGTACTTC. Protein sequence: CASSPPRTGRSYEQYF.

The chain recombines TRBV5-6 with TRBJ2-3; possible D gene TRBD1, 7 bases. Germline V gives CDR1 SGHDT, CDR2 YYEEEE. The CDR3 is 15 amino acids. V shed 5 bases and J shed 6 bases, with 19 bases lying between them. The CDR3 protein is CASRPQGGVMDTQYF. CDR3 nucleotides: TGTGCCAGCAGACCCCAGGGGGGTGTGATGGATACGCAGTATTTT. Variable domain in full (rest from reference TRBV5-6 and TRBJ2-3): DAGVTQSPTHLIKTRGQQVTLRCSPKSGHDTVSWYQQALGQGPQFIFQYYEEEERQRGNFPDRFSGHQFPNYSSELNVNALLLGDSALYLCASRPQGGVMDTQYFGPGTRLTVL.

The chain recombines TRBV29-1 with TRBJ1-1; D unclear. CDR3 length: 12 residues. Deletions cut 5 bases from V and 6 bases from J, with 13 bases between. Per germline, CDR1 SQVTM and CDR2 ANQGSEA. The CDR3 coding sequence is TGCAGCGTTACCGGCCCGGAGGCTGAAGCTTTCTTT. It translates to CSVTGPEAEAFF.

The rearrangement uses TRBV18 and TRBJ2-5; 9 bases align to TRBD1. Germline V lookup: CDR1 KGHSH, CDR2 LQKENI. Unmatched junction bases numbered 3, after V lost 3 bases and J lost 1 base. There are 15 residues in the CDR3. The CDR3 is CASSPQQGAQETQYF. The CDR3 region has the DNA TGTGCCAGCTCACCGCAACAGGGGGCCCAAGAGACCCAGTACTTC.

The CDR3 loop reads CASSLRDRGSEAFF. For the CDR3, the DNA is TGTGCCAGCAGCCTACGGGACAGGGGGTCTGAAGCTTTCTTT. The chain links TRBV9 to TRBJ1-1; 11 bases agree with TRBD1. The germline V gene has CDR1 SGDLS and CDR2 YYNGEE. The junction had 5 bases not matched to a gene; V was cut back by 4 bases and J by 6 bases. The CDR3 is 14 residues long.

The rearrangement uses TRBV24-1 and TRBJ2-7, with 9 positions matching TRBD1. Germline assignment: CDR1 KGHDR and CDR2 SFDVKD. V gave up 4 bases and J gave up 5 bases; unmatched junction bases: 11. The CDR3 consists of 16 residues. The DNA for the CDR3 is TGTGCCACCAGTGAAAGGGACAGGGCCTTAACTAACGAGCAGTACTTC. This encodes CATSERDRALTNEQYF.

V usage is TRBV29-1 and J usage is TRBJ1-5, with 10 positions matching TRBD1. The germline V gene encodes CDR1 SQVTM and CDR2 ANQGSEA. CDR3 size: 13 residues. V was clipped by 4 bases and J by 7 bases; unmatched bases: 4. CDR3 sequence: CSVGQGAGQPQHF. As DNA, the CDR3 is TGCAGCGTTGGACAGGGGGCAGGACAGCCCCAGCATTTT.

This rearrangement joins TRBV9 to TRBJ1-4; D remains unclear. The CDR3 spans 14 residues. Trimming stripped 4 bases from V and 3 bases from J, with 10 bases between. Germline CDR1 reads SGDLS; CDR2 reads YYNGEE. CDR3 coding DNA: TGTGCCAGCAGCACCACCACAGCTAATGAAAAACTGTTTTTT. As protein: CASSTTTANEKLFF.

This rearrangement joins TRBV29-1 to TRBJ1-2; D may be TRBD1 (5 bases). Deletions cut 0 bases from V and 0 bases from J, with 17 bases between. The CDR3 extends over 17 amino acids. CDR1 and CDR2 (germline): SQVTM, ANQGSEA. The CDR3 spells CSVEDPGAIQPNYGYTF. The DNA of the CDR3 is TGCAGCGTTGAAGATCCTGGGGCCATACAACCTAACTATGGCTACACCTTC.

This chain uses TRBV10-1 with TRBJ2-5; D is possibly TRBD2 (7 bases). This CDR3 contains 12 residues. Trimming shortened V by 11 bases and J by 9 bases, and 19 bases separated the two germline ends. Germline V gene data show CDR1 as WNHNN and CDR2 as SYGVQD (reference sequence). The CDR3 DNA is TGCGCCCCCGGGGGGCAGGGCGGGGCCCAGTACTTC. It specifies CAPGGQGGAQYF.

Only one count was recorded for this clone. The chain recombines TRBV19 with TRBJ1-5; D gene unclear. The CDR3 is 17 amino acids. V was trimmed by 6 bases and J by 0 bases, leaving 18 bases between them. The germline V gene has CDR1 LNHDA and CDR2 SQIVND (reference sequence). The CDR3 loop reads CASSGMGGTNSNQPQHF. CDR3 bases: TGTGCCAGTAGCGGGATGGGCGGCACGAATAGCAATCAGCCCCAGCATTTT.

The chain recombines TRBV12-3 or TRBV12-4 with TRBJ2-7; D gene ambiguous. This CDR3 region has 13 residues. V lost 2 bases, J lost 3 bases, and 8 bases lay in between. The CDR3 loop reads CASSLHASYEQYF. As DNA, the CDR3 is TGTGCCAGCAGTTTACACGCGAGCTACGAGCAGTACTTC.

J is TRBJ1-1 and V is TRBV19; D ambiguous. V lost 6 bases, J lost 3 bases, and 11 bases lay in between. Germline-derived CDR1 and CDR2 are LNHDA and SQIVND (reference sequence). The CDR3 is 13 residues long. The CDR3 here is CASRSPPDTEAFF. The CDR3 nucleotides read TGTGCCAGTAGAAGTCCTCCGGACACTGAAGCTTTCTTT.

This rearrangement joins TRBV28 to TRBJ1-2; D not resolved. In germline, CDR1 is MDHEN, CDR2 SYDVKM. This CDR3 has 16 amino acids. V was clipped by 3 bases and J by 0 bases, with 14 bases between them. CDR3 DNA sequence: TGTGCCAGCAGTTTGGGAGGGTCAGGAGCTAACTATGGCTACACCTTC. Amino acids: CASSLGGSGANYGYTF.

This clone showed up just once. The chain carries TRBV5-1 and TRBJ2-1, with 8 bases fitting TRBD2. Germline CDR1 reads SGHRS; CDR2 reads YFSETQ. This CDR3 is built from 16 residues. Germline trimming cut 1 base from V and 5 bases from J; bases unmatched to any gene: 8. DNA of the CDR3: TGCGCCAGCAGCTTGAGGGAGCGGGAGAGCCACAATGAGCAGTTCTTC. It encodes CASSLRERESHNEQFF.

This clone has just one count. This chain joins TRBV12-3 or TRBV12-4 and TRBJ1-6; D is ambiguous. The length of the CDR3 is 13 residues. The germline V and J ends were trimmed by 6 bases and 2 bases, with 5 bases remaining between them. The CDR3 is CASRGPYNSPLHF. The CDR3 DNA sequence: TGTGCCAGCAGGGGCCCCTATAATTCACCCCTCCACTTT.

The chain employs TRBV7-2 and TRBJ2-5; TRBD2 agrees at 12 bases. This CDR3 is built from 16 residues. Trimming took 1 base from V and 5 from J; bases not matched to a gene: 5. CDR1 is SGHTA, CDR2 FQGNSA, per germline. Here the CDR3 reads CASSLVSSGGAETQYF. The CDR3, as DNA: TGTGCCAGCAGCTTAGTGTCTAGCGGGGGGGCGGAGACCCAGTACTTC.

This sequence joins TRBV28 and TRBJ2-7; TRBD1 matches 9 bases. Trimming cost V 7 bases and J 0 bases; bases outside gene matches: 7. The CDR3 is 15 residues long. From germline, CDR1 is MDHEN and CDR2 SYDVKM. CDR3: CASKGTGKNSYEQYF. CDR3 DNA: TGTGCCAGCAAGGGGACAGGGAAGAACTCCTACGAGCAGTACTTC.

This clone has a single count. The CDR3 bases are TGTGCCAGCAGCTCAGACCAGGGGGCGTATGGCTACACCTTC. Translating gives CASSSDQGAYGYTF. The chain uses TRBV7-2 and TRBJ1-2; 8 bases agree with TRBD1. J lost 5 bases, V lost 4 bases, and 6 bases had no gene match. Germline lookup yields CDR1 SGHTA and CDR2 FQGNSA. CDR3 length: 14 amino acids.

This chain links TRBV18 with TRBJ1-4; the match to TRBD1 covers 7 bases. The CDR3 is 14 residues long. From germline, CDR1 is KGHSH and CDR2 LQKENI. V was clipped by 2 bases and J by 8 bases; unmatched bases: 5. Here the CDR3 DNA reads TGTGCCAGCTCACCAGGGACAGTGAACGAAAAACTGTTTTTT. It encodes CASSPGTVNEKLFF.

This CDR3 reads CASSQVQGRTVNSPLHF. The CDR3, as DNA: TGTGCCAGCAGCCAAGTCCAGGGCCGTACAGTTAATTCACCCCTCCACTTT. The chain links TRBV3-1 (or the pseudogene TRBV3-2) to TRBJ1-6, with a weak D call TRBD1 (5 bases). The CDR3 is 17 amino acids. V lost 1 base and J lost 6, with 16 bases in between. The germline CDR1 and CDR2 sequences are LGHDT and YNNKEL (reference sequence).

This clone has only one observation. J is TRBJ2-1 and V is TRBV5-5; 8 bases line up with TRBD2. This CDR3 contains 15 residues. V shed 6 bases, J shed 7 bases, and the junction held 12 bases outside the gene matches. Germline-derived CDR1 and CDR2 are SGHKS and YYEKEE (reference sequence). The CDR3 region is CASTRPGGPMNEQFF. In DNA, the CDR3 is TGTGCCAGCACTCGGCCGGGAGGGCCCATGAATGAGCAGTTCTTC.

V usage is TRBV7-2 and J usage is TRBJ1-1; TRBD1 aligns across 8 bases. The CDR3 runs to 14 residues. CDR1 is SGHTA, CDR2 FQGNSA, per germline. Trimming took 2 bases from V and 5 from J; bases not matched to a gene: 4. The CDR3 sequence is CASSLYRGRTEAFF. The DNA for the CDR3 is TGTGCCAGCAGCTTATACAGGGGGAGGACTGAAGCTTTCTTT.

This chain joins TRBV24-1 and TRBJ2-7; unclear D gene. Between the trimmed V and J ends, which lost 4 bases and 1 base, there was a span of 13 bases. The CDR3 sequence is 15 residues long. Germline values: CDR1 KGHDR, CDR2 SFDVKD. The CDR3 DNA follows: TGTGCCACCAGTGACATCCGGCGCGGTTCCTACGAGCAGTACTTC. Protein sequence: CATSDIRRGSYEQYF.

The rearrangement joins TRBV7-6 to TRBJ2-5, with D possibly being TRBD1 (5 bases). V was pared by 0 bases and J by 4 bases, with 9 bases between. This CDR3 contains 14 residues. The germline V gene has CDR1 SGHVS and CDR2 FNYEAQ. The CDR3 protein is CASSLAGLRETQYF. CDR3 nucleotide sequence: TGTGCCAGCAGCTTAGCGGGGCTACGAGAGACCCAGTACTTC.

This rearrangement joins TRBV6-1 to TRBJ1-6; D ambiguous. Trimming removed 2 bases from V and 10 bases from J, with 9 bases in between. Germline-derived CDR1 and CDR2 are MNHNS and SASEGT. The CDR3 loop spans 13 amino acids. For the CDR3, the DNA is TGTGCCAGCAGTGAACCCCCCGGGTCACCCCTCCACTTT. Encoded protein: CASSEPPGSPLHF.